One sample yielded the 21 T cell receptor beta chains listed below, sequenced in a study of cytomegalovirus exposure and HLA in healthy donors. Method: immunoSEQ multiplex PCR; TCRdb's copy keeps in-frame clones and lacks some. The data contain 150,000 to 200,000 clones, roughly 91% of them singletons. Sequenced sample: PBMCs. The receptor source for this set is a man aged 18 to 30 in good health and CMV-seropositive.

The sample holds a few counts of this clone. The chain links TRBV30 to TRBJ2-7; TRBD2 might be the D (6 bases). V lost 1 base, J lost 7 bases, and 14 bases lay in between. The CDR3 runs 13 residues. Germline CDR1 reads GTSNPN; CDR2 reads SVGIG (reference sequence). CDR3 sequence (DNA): TGTGCCTGGAGTGGGGGGACTGCCGGAGAGCAGTACTTC. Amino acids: CAWSGGTAGEQYF.

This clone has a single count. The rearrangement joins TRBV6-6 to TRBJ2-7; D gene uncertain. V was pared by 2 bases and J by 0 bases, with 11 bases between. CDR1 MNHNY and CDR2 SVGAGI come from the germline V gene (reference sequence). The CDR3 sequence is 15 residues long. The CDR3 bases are TGTGCCAGCAGTTACGGGCAGCTCAGCTCCTACGAGCAGTACTTC. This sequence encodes CASSYGQLSSYEQYF.

CDR3 in DNA: TGTGCCAGCAGCTTGGAGCTAGCGGGAGTCGGGGTCAATGAGCAGTTCTTC. Its translation: CASSLELAGVGVNEQFF. The chain uses TRBV5-6 and TRBJ2-1, with TRBD2 matching 10 bases. The germline V gene has CDR1 SGHDT and CDR2 YYEEEE. The CDR3 extends over 17 amino acids. Trimming took 0 bases from V and 6 from J; bases not matched to a gene: 9.

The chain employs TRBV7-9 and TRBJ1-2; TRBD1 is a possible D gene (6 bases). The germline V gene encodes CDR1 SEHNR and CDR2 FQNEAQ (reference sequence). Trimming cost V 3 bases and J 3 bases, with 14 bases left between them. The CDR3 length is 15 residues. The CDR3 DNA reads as TGTGCCAGCAGCTTTGGACAGACAAAATACTATGGCTACACCTTC. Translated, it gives CASSFGQTKYYGYTF. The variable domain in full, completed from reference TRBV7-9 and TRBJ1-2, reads DTGVSQNPRHKITKRGQNVTFRCDPISEHNRLYWYRQTLGQGPEFLTYFQNEAQLEKSRLLSDRFSAERPKGSFSTLEIQRTEQGDSAMYLCASSFGQTKYYGYTFGSGTRLTVV.

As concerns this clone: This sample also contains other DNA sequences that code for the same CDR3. The CDR3 loop reads CASSLGGGYGYTF. Here the CDR3 DNA reads TGTGCCAGCAGTTTAGGTGGAGGGTATGGCTACACCTTC. This chain links TRBV28 with TRBJ1-2; D call uncertain. Germline V gene data show CDR1 as MDHEN and CDR2 as SYDVKM. The CDR3 has 13 residues. The germline V and J ends were trimmed by 2 bases and 5 bases, with 9 bases remaining between them.

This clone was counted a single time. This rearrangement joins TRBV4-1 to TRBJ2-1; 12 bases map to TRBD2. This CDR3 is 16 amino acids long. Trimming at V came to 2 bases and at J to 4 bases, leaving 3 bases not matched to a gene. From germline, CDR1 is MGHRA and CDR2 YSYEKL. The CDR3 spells CASSQPTSGRYNEQFF. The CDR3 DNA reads TGCGCCAGCAGCCAACCGACTAGCGGGAGATACAATGAGCAGTTCTTC.

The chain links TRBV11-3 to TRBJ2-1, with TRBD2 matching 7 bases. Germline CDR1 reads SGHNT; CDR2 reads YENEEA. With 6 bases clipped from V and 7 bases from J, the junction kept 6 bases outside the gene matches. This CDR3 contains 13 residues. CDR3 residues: CASSPRLANEQFF. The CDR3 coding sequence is TGTGCCAGCAGTCCGCGACTAGCAAATGAGCAGTTCTTC.

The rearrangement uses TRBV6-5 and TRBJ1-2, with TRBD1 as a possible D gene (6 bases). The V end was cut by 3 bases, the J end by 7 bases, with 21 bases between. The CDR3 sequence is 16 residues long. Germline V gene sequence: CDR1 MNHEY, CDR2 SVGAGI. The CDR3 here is CASSYGGRGPAAGYTF. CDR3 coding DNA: TGTGCCAGCAGTTATGGGGGCAGGGGCCCTGCGGCTGGCTACACCTTC.

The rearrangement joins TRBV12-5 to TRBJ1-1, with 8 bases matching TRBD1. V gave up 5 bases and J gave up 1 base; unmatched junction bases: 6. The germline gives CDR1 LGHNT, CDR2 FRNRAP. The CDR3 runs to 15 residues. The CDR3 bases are TGTGCTAGTGGTATCCGGACAGGGAAGAACACTGAAGCTTTCTTT. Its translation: CASGIRTGKNTEAFF.

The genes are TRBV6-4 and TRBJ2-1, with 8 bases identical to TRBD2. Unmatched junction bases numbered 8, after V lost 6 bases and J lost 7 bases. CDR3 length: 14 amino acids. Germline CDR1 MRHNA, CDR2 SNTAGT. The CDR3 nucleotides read TGTGCCAGCAGCCCGGGACTAGGGGGGAATGAGCAGTTCTTC. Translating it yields CASSPGLGGNEQFF.

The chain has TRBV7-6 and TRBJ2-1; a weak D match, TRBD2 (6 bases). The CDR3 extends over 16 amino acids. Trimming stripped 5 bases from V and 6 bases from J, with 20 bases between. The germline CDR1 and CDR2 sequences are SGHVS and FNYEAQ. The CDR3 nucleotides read TGTGCCAGCAGCGCGAGACTAGAAAAGGTGGTCAATGAGCAGTTCTTC. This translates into CASSARLEKVVNEQFF.

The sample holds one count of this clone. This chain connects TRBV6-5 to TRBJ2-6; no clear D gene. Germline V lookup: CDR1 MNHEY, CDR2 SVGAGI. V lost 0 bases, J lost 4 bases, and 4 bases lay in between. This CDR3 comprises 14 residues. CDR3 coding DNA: TGTGCCAGCAGTTACTCTACAGGGGCCAACGTCCTGACTTTC. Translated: CASSYSTGANVLTF.

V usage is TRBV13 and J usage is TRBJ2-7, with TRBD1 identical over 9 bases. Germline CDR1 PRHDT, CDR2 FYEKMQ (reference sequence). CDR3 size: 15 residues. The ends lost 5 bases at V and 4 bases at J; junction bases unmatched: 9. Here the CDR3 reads CASSATGGMGYEQYF. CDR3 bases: TGTGCCAGCAGCGCAACAGGGGGCATGGGGTACGAGCAGTACTTC.

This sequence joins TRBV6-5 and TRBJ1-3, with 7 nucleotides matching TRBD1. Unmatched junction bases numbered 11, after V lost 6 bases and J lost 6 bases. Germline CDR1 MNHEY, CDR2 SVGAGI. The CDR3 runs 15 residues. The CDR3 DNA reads TGTGCCAGCAGCTCGACAGGGCTGGTGGAAAACACCATATATTTT. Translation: CASSSTGLVENTIYF.

Here the CDR3 DNA reads TGTGCTAGTGGTCCGTTCACAGAAAACACTGAAGCTTTCTTT. Translated: CASGPFTENTEAFF. The rearrangement uses TRBV12-5 and TRBJ1-1; D is unclear. CDR3 length: 14 residues. Trimming took off 5 bases at V and 2 bases at J, with 12 bases between the two ends. CDR1 is LGHNT and CDR2 is FRNRAP in the germline V gene.

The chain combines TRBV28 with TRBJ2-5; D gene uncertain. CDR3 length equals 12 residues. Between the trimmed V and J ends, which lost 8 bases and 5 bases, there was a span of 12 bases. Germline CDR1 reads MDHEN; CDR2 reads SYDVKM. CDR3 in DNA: TGTGCCAGCCAATCGGGTTACGAGACCCAGTACTTC. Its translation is CASQSGYETQYF.

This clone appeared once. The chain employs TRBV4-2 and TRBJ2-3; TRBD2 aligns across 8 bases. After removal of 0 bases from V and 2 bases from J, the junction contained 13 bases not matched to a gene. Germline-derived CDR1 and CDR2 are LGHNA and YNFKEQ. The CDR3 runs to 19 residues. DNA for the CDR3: TGTGCCAGCAGCCAAGAAGGAACATACGGACTAGCCGCCACAGATACGCAGTATTTT. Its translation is CASSQEGTYGLAATDTQYF.

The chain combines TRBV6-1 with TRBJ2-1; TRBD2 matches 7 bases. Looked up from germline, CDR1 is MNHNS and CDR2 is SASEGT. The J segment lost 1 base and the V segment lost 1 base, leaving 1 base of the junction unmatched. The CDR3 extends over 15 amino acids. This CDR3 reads CASSEGGLSYNEQFF. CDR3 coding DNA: TGTGCCAGCAGTGAAGGGGGACTATCCTACAATGAGCAGTTCTTC.

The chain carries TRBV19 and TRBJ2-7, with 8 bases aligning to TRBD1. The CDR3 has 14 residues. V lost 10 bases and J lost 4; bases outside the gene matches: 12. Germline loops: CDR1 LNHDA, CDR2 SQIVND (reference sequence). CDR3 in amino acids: CATGVGTGDYEQYF. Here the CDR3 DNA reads TGTGCCACCGGCGTTGGGACAGGCGATTACGAGCAGTACTTC.

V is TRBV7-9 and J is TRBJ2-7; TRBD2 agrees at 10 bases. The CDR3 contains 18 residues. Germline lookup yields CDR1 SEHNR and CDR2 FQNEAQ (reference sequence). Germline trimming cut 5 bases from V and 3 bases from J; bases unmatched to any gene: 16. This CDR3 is CASSKTGLASVPYYEQYF. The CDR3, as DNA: TGTGCCAGCAGCAAAACGGGACTAGCGTCAGTTCCCTACTACGAGCAGTACTTC.

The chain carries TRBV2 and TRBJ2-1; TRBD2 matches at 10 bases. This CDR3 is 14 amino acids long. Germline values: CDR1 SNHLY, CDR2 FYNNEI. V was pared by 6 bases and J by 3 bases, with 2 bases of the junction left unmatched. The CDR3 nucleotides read TGTGCCAGCAGGCGGACTAGCGGCTACAATGAGCAGTTCTTC. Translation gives CASRRTSGYNEQFF.